The 25 T cell receptor beta chains in this list originate from one sample, sequenced in a study of blood T cell repertoires in COVID-19. TCRdb's copy holds only in-frame clones and misses some; the assay was immunoSEQ multiplex PCR. The table lists 40,000 to 55,000 clones, 70% to 85% of them singletons. The sample was peripheral blood. These receptors were collected from a man aged 50 to 59 with active COVID-19.

The chain employs TRBV12-3 or TRBV12-4 and TRBJ1-5; no clear D. The CDR3 sequence is 12 residues long. V was pared by 3 bases and J by 6 bases, with 6 bases between. The CDR3 loop is CASSFGVQPQHF. CDR3 DNA: TGTGCCAGCAGTTTCGGGGTTCAGCCCCAGCATTTT.

The V gene is TRBV4-1, the J gene TRBJ2-1; 7 nucleotides agree with TRBD1. The CDR3 consists of 15 residues. CDR1 MGHRA and CDR2 YSYEKL come from the germline V gene. J was trimmed by 4 bases and V by 4 bases; bases with no gene match: 7. Here the CDR3 reads CASSRDRASYNEQFF. The CDR3, as DNA: TGCGCCAGCAGCCGTGACAGGGCGTCGTACAATGAGCAGTTCTTC.

The CDR3 loop is CASSQEVGLAFQETQYF. The CDR3 DNA reads TGTGCCAGCAGCCAAGAGGTGGGACTAGCTTTCCAAGAGACCCAGTACTTC. This chain joins TRBV3-1 (or the pseudogene TRBV3-2) and TRBJ2-5; the match to TRBD2 covers 9 bases. Germline CDR1 and CDR2: LGHDT and YNNKEL (reference sequence). This CDR3 spans 17 amino acids. V lost 0 bases, J lost 1 base, and 6 bases stayed unmatched.

V usage is TRBV27 and J usage is TRBJ1-1; D remains unclear. The CDR3 sequence is 14 residues long. CDR1 MNHEY and CDR2 SMNVEV come from the germline V gene (reference sequence). The V and J ends lost 5 bases and 6 bases respectively, with 16 bases between them. The chain's CDR3 is CASSPLGFKSEAFF. CDR3 coding DNA: TGTGCCAGCAGTCCCCTGGGCTTTAAATCTGAAGCTTTCTTT.

The V call is TRBV6-5, the J call TRBJ2-7; tentative D call: TRBD2 (5 bases). Germline values: CDR1 MNHEY, CDR2 SVGAGI. CDR3 size: 14 residues. V was trimmed by 3 bases and J by 2 bases, leaving 11 bases between them. The CDR3 loop is CASSYSGVPYEQYF. The CDR3 DNA reads TGTGCCAGCAGTTATTCCGGGGTCCCCTACGAGCAGTACTTC.

The chain combines TRBV5-1 with TRBJ2-2, with TRBD2 matching over 13 bases. The length of the CDR3 is 18 residues. The V gene's germline CDR1 is SGHRS and CDR2 YFSETQ. V shed 1 base and J 3 bases; nucleotides not matched to a gene: 6. CDR3 amino acids: CASSLTSGGAVYTGELFF. CDR3 nucleotides: TGCGCCAGCAGCTTGACTAGCGGGGGGGCCGTTTACACCGGGGAGCTGTTTTTT. Filled out from reference TRBV5-1 and TRBJ2-2, the complete variable domain reads KAGVTQTPRYLIKTRGQQVTLSCSPISGHRSVSWYQQTPGQGLQFLFEYFSETQRNKGNFPGRFSGRQFSNSRSEMNVSTLELGDSALYLCASSLTSGGAVYTGELFFGEGSRLTVL.

The V and J genes are TRBV9 and TRBJ2-1, with D unclear. The germline V gene has CDR1 SGDLS and CDR2 YYNGEE. The germline V and J ends were trimmed by 3 bases and 5 bases, with 12 bases remaining between them. The CDR3 extends over 14 amino acids. As DNA, the CDR3 is TGTGCCAGCAGCGACCCCGGGTCCCACAATGAGCAGTTCTTC. It codes for CASSDPGSHNEQFF.

This chain uses TRBV28 with TRBJ2-5; 8 nucleotides agree with TRBD1. Germline values: CDR1 MDHEN, CDR2 SYDVKM. With 3 bases clipped from V and 4 bases from J, the junction kept 7 bases outside the gene matches. CDR3 size: 15 residues. The CDR3 is CASSFQGAFRETQYF. The CDR3 nucleotides read TGTGCCAGCAGTTTCCAGGGGGCCTTCCGAGAGACCCAGTACTTC.

The V and J genes are TRBV10-3 and TRBJ1-2; TRBD1 matches at 9 bases. The junction had 9 bases not matched to a gene; V was cut back by 2 bases and J by 8 bases. This CDR3 is built from 15 residues. CDR1 and CDR2 from the germline V gene are ENHRY and SYGVKD. The CDR3 region has the DNA TGTGCCATCAGTGAGGGCCGGGACAGGGTGAACGGCTACACCTTC. Its protein is CAISEGRDRVNGYTF.

This clone has only one observation. This rearrangement joins TRBV7-2 to TRBJ2-6; 9 bases agree with TRBD1. CDR1 is SGHTA and CDR2 is FQGNSA in the germline V gene. The CDR3 spans 15 residues. V was clipped by 7 bases and J by 2 bases; unmatched bases: 3. The CDR3 loop is CASKRTGAGANVLTF. As DNA, the CDR3 is TGTGCCAGCAAGCGGACAGGGGCTGGGGCCAACGTCCTGACTTTC.

V and J are TRBV2 and TRBJ2-5; 7 nucleotides agree with TRBD1. The V gene's germline CDR1 is SNHLY and CDR2 FYNNEI. There are 13 residues in the CDR3. The V and J ends lost 10 bases and 5 bases, in that order; junction bases with no gene match: 10. DNA of the CDR3: TGTGCCACTACGGGACAGTCTGGCGAGACCCAGTACTTC. Translation: CATTGQSGETQYF.

This CDR3 is CASSEGAGGVGYTF. CDR3 bases: TGTGCCAGCAGTGAAGGTGCGGGCGGAGTGGGCTACACCTTC. V usage is TRBV2 and J usage is TRBJ1-2; D unresolved. The CDR3 consists of 14 residues. Germline lookup yields CDR1 SNHLY and CDR2 FYNNEI. V gave up 1 base and J gave up 8 bases, with 14 bases separating them.

This clone was seen a single time. The V and J genes are TRBV28 and TRBJ2-1, with D maybe TRBD1 (5 bases). V was shortened by 5 bases and J by 2 bases, with 16 bases between the two germline ends. The CDR3 runs to 16 residues. CDR1 MDHEN and CDR2 SYDVKM come from the germline V gene. The CDR3 DNA is TGTGCCAGCAGTCCCTATCAGGGATTTACCTACAATGAGCAGTTCTTC. Its protein is CASSPYQGFTYNEQFF. Using reference TRBV28 and TRBJ2-1 for the parts outside the CDR3, the full variable domain is DVKVTQSSRYLVKRTGEKVFLECVQDMDHENMFWYRQDPGLGLRLIYFSYDVKMKEKGDIPEGYSVSREKKERFSLILESASTNQTSMYLCASSPYQGFTYNEQFFGPGTRLTVL.

The chain joins TRBV9 to TRBJ1-1; 9 bases fit TRBD1. Germline assignment: CDR1 SGDLS and CDR2 YYNGEE. The V segment lost 5 bases and the J segment 3 bases; nucleotides outside the gene matches: 8. The length of the CDR3 is 15 residues. CDR3 loop: CASSGTGGKDTEAFF. In DNA form, the CDR3 reads TGTGCCAGCAGTGGAACAGGGGGCAAAGACACTGAAGCTTTCTTT.

This chain links TRBV5-6 with TRBJ1-6; 8 bases match TRBD1. The CDR3 consists of 16 residues. V gave up 4 bases and J gave up 1 base; unmatched junction bases: 4. CDR1 is SGHDT and CDR2 is YYEEEE in the germline V gene. The CDR3 DNA sequence: TGTGCCAGCAGCGTTCAGGGGGCTTCCTATAATTCACCCCTCCACTTT. Protein: CASSVQGASYNSPLHF.

The chain links TRBV3-1 (or the pseudogene TRBV3-2) to TRBJ1-6; D gene unclear. The CDR3 runs to 13 residues. Germline V gene lookup returns CDR1 LGHDT and CDR2 YNNKEL (reference sequence). V dropped 5 bases and J dropped 6 bases, with 8 bases sitting between them. CDR3 in amino acids: CASSFGRNSPLHF. Written as DNA, the CDR3 is TGTGCCAGCAGCTTTGGCCGTAATTCACCCCTCCACTTT.

V gene TRBV7-8 combines with J gene TRBJ2-7; 13 bases align to TRBD2. The germline V gene has CDR1 SGHVS and CDR2 FQNEAQ. The CDR3 totals 15 residues. After removal of 4 bases from V and 2 bases from J, the junction contained 2 bases not matched to a gene. The CDR3 DNA reads as TGTGCCAGCAGCTCAGGACTAGCGGGAGCCTACGAGCAGTACTTC. Amino acids: CASSSGLAGAYEQYF.

The chain has TRBV5-6 and TRBJ1-6; 9 bases are shared with TRBD1. V trimming: 4 bases; J trimming: 10 bases; junction bases outside the gene matches: 6. CDR3 size: 14 residues. Germline V lookup: CDR1 SGHDT, CDR2 YYEEEE. The CDR3 DNA reads as TGTGCCAGCAGCCCGGACAGGGGTTCGTCACCCCTCCACTTT. As protein: CASSPDRGSSPLHF.

This clone has just one count. V usage is TRBV7-6 and J usage is TRBJ1-2; perhaps TRBD1 as D (6 bases). Trimming left V 5 bases short and J 3 bases short, with 10 bases between. CDR1 and CDR2 (germline): SGHVS, FNYEAQ. The CDR3 runs 13 residues. This chain's CDR3 is CASSPGTYYGYTF. As DNA, the CDR3 is TGTGCCAGCAGCCCCGGGACATACTATGGCTACACCTTC.

On this clone itself: Other DNA sequences in the sample encode the same CDR3. The CDR3 coding sequence is TGTGCCAGCAGTGGGACAGGGGGGAATCAGCCCCAGCATTTT. Its protein product is CASSGTGGNQPQHF. The chain combines TRBV2 with TRBJ1-5; 10 nucleotides line up with TRBD1. The V gene end was trimmed by 4 bases and the J gene end by 4 bases; junction bases not matched to a gene: 1. The CDR3 spans 14 residues. The germline gives CDR1 SNHLY, CDR2 FYNNEI.

The chain carries TRBV7-9 and TRBJ2-7; weak D call: TRBD2 (6 bases). The V end was cut by 5 bases, the J end by 5 bases, with 13 bases between. CDR3 size: 13 residues. Germline CDR1 is SEHNR and CDR2 is FQNEAQ (reference sequence). CDR3 bases: TGTGCCAGCAGCCTCAGCGGACTAAACGAGCAGTACTTC. Its protein product is CASSLSGLNEQYF.

The chain uses TRBV11-3 and TRBJ2-3, with no clear D. Trimming removed 4 bases at V and 6 bases at J, with 8 bases between. The CDR3 runs to 12 residues. Germline CDR1 and CDR2: SGHNT and YENEEA. The CDR3 nucleotides read TGTGCCAGCAGCTCCACAAAGGATACGCAGTATTTT. This gives the protein CASSSTKDTQYF.

The chain joins TRBV6-6 to TRBJ1-2; TRBD1 aligns across 8 bases. CDR1 and CDR2 (germline): MNHNY, SVGAGI (reference sequence). Trimming took 6 bases from V and 7 from J; bases not matched to a gene: 10. The CDR3 has 14 residues. The CDR3 nucleotides read TGTGCCAGCAGCCCCGGACAGGGCGTACGTGGCTACACCTTC. This sequence encodes CASSPGQGVRGYTF.

The V gene is TRBV29-1, the J gene TRBJ1-1; 7 bases are a match to TRBD1. The CDR3 is 13 residues long. Per germline, CDR1 SQVTM and CDR2 ANQGSEA. V trimming: 6 bases; J trimming: 1 base; junction bases outside the gene matches: 5. Written as DNA, the CDR3 is TGCAGCGTAAACAGGGGTTGGAACACTGAAGCTTTCTTT. The encoded protein is CSVNRGWNTEAFF.

The rearrangement uses TRBV10-1 and TRBJ2-5; the match to TRBD1 covers 7 bases. The CDR3 is 21 amino acids. The V gene end was trimmed by 8 bases and the J gene end by 1 base; junction bases not matched to a gene: 28. From germline, CDR1 is WNHNN and CDR2 SYGVQD (reference sequence). The CDR3 here is CASALPGQLDTGRRAQETQYF. The CDR3 nucleotides read TGCGCCAGCGCCCTTCCGGGACAGCTGGACACAGGTCGGCGGGCCCAAGAGACCCAGTACTTC.